The clone carrying this T cell receptor (beta chain) was seen once. This sample is part of a study of blood T cell repertoires in COVID-19. Libraries were prepared by immunoSEQ multiplex PCR; TCRdb keeps only in-frame clonotypes and omits some of them. The sample yields roughly 220,000 clones, roughly 79% seen once. Per germline, CDR1 SGHTA and CDR2 FQGNSA. V was pared by 1 base and J by 10 bases, with 19 bases between. CDR3 length: 15 residues. This chain connects TRBV7-2 to TRBJ1-1; D is ambiguous. Sequencing was performed on PBMCs or T cells enriched from blood (not recorded which). This TCR was sampled from a man between 40 and 49 years old who had recovered from COVID-19. CDR3 protein: CASSLDAGPPETAFF. CDR3 DNA sequence: TGTGCCAGCAGCTTAGATGCAGGCCCTCCAGAGACAGCTTTCTTT.